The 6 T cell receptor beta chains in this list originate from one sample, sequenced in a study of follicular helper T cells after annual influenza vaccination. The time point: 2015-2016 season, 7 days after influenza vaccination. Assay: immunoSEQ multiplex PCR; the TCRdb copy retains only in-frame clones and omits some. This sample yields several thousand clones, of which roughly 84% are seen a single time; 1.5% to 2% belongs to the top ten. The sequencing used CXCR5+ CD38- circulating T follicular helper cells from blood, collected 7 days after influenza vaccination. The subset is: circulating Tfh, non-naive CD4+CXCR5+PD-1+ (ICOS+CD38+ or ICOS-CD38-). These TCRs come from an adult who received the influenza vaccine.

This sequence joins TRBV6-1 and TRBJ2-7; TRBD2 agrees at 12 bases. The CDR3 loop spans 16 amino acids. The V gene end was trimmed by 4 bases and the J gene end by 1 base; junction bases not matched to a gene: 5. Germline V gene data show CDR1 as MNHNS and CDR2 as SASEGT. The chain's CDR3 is CASSGTSGTFSYEQYF. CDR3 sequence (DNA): TGTGCCAGCAGTGGGACTAGCGGGACCTTTTCCTACGAGCAGTACTTC.

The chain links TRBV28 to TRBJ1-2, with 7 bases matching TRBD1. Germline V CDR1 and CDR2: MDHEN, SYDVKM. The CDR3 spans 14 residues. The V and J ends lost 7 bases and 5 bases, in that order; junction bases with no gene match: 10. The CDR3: CASIPGGLGYGYTF. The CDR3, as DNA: TGTGCCAGCATCCCAGGGGGGCTTGGGTATGGCTACACCTTC.

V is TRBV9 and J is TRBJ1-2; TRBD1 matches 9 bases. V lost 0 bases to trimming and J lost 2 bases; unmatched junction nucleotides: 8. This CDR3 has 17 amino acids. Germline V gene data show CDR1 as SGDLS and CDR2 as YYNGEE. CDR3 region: CASSVAPNTGGNYGYTF. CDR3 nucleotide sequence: TGTGCCAGCAGCGTAGCTCCGAATACAGGGGGCAACTATGGCTACACCTTC.

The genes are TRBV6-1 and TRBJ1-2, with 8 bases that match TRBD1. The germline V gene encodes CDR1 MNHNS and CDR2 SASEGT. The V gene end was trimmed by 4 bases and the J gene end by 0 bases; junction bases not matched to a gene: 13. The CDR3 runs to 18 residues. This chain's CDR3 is CASSGKGQDFGTNYGYTF. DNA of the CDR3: TGTGCCAGCAGTGGTAAGGGACAGGACTTTGGGACTAACTATGGCTACACCTTC.

This chain's CDR3 is CASSPLVAGGPTGHEQFF. CDR3 bases: TGTGCCAGCAGCCCGCTGGTGGCGGGAGGACCTACGGGGCATGAGCAGTTCTTC. The rearrangement links TRBV5-6 to TRBJ2-1; TRBD2 matches 8 bases. V was pared by 4 bases and J by 8 bases, with 20 bases of the junction left unmatched. The CDR3 runs 18 residues. CDR1 is SGHDT and CDR2 is YYEEEE in the germline V gene.

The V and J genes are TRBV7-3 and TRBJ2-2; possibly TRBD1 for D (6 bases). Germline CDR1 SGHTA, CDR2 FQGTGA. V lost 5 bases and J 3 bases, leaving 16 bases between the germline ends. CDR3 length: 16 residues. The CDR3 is CASSRSTGHDTGELFF. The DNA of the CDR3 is TGTGCCAGCAGCCGGAGCACGGGACATGACACCGGGGAGCTGTTTTTT.